This paragraph reports one T cell receptor beta chain. The germline CDR1 and CDR2 sequences are SGHTA and FQGTGA. V was pared by 5 bases and J by 1 base, with 17 bases between. The CDR3 totals 16 residues. These data are taken from a study of CD8 T cells in Susac syndrome. A quantity of about 0.45 to 1 ug RNA underwent reverse transcription using random hexamers. The authors amplified TCR beta CDR3 across 54 Vbeta and 13 Jbeta using immunoSEQ multiplex PCR. Each CDR3 protein is one row after TCRdb ran MiXCR on the immunoSEQ multiplex PCR reads. The sample includes just over 300,000 distinct CDR3 sequences, under 95% seen only once; the top ten take 0.065%.

The clonotype originates from a human donor with multiple sclerosis. The source material was CD4+ T cells from PBMCs. The chain is built from TRBV7-3 and TRBJ1-2; D is ambiguous. The CDR3 DNA reads as TGTGCCAGCAGCCCGAATCCAAGGGAGTATAACTATGGCTACACCTTC. It encodes CASSPNPREYNYGYTF. The variable domain in full, completed from reference TRBV7-3 and TRBJ1-2, reads GAGVSQTPSNKVTEKGKYVELRCDPISGHTALYWYRQSLGQGPEFLIYFQGTGAADDSGLPNDRFFAVRPEGSVSTLKIQRTERGDSAVYLCASSPNPREYNYGYTFGSGTRLTVV.